The rows below give T cell receptor beta chains drawn from one sample of a study of OX40 agonist ivuxolimab in advanced cancers. Repertoires were generated with immunoSEQ multiplex PCR, while TCRdb's copy carries only in-frame clones and drops some. The sample carries nearly 11,000 clones, more than 75% recorded once. Specimen: CD4+ or CD8+ T cells sorted from blood, collected in a trial of the OX40 agonist ivuxolimab. The receptors originated from an adult with an advanced solid tumor such as melanoma, head and neck, liver or kidney cancer. The CDR3 runs from the conserved cysteine through the conserved F or W. D genes are given only for firm matches. Only part of the rows carry a size: once, few, many, or a class if the clone is expanded.

CDR3 DNA,CDR3 protein,D gene,V gene,J gene,clone size
TGTGCCAGCAGATCTGGAAGGAGGGTGGGCTACACCTTC,CASRSGRRVGYTF,NA,TRBV5-6,TRBJ1-2,NA
TGCGCCAGCAGCCCGGACTCCACGAACACCGGGGAGCTGTTTTTT,CASSPDSTNTGELFF,NA,TRBV5-1,TRBJ2-2,NA
TGTGCCAGCAGCTCCCTTGGGGAGGGAATCTATAATGAAAAACTGTTTTTT,CASSSLGEGIYNEKLFF,NA,TRBV7-9,TRBJ1-4,NA
TGTGCCAGCAGTGAGGGCAGGGGGTCCACAGATACGCAGTATTTT,CASSEGRGSTDTQYF,TRBD1,TRBV2,TRBJ2-3,NA
TGCAGCGCTGGGACTAGCGGGAGTTCCGGGGAGCTGTTTTTT,CSAGTSGSSGELFF,TRBD2,TRBV29-1,TRBJ2-2,NA
TGTGCCAGCAGTTTATTCTCGGACAAGGGACTAGCGGGAGGGCCCACAGATACGCAGTATTTT,CASSLFSDKGLAGGPTDTQYF,TRBD2,TRBV27,TRBJ2-3,NA
TGTGCCAGCAGTGACCGGGAGCCCGGGGAGCTGTTTTTT,CASSDREPGELFF,NA,TRBV7-3,TRBJ2-2,NA
TGTGCCAGCAGCTTAGCGGGAGTCAATCGGTACGAGCAGTACTTC,CASSLAGVNRYEQYF,TRBD2,TRBV5-4,TRBJ2-7,NA
TGTGCCAGCAGCTTGCGACTAGCGGGAGACTACGAGCAGTACTTC,CASSLRLAGDYEQYF,TRBD2,TRBV11-2,TRBJ2-7,NA
TGCGCCAGCAGCTTGGTGGAGGGACTAGCGGGAGTTTACGAGCAGTACTTC,CASSLVEGLAGVYEQYF,TRBD2,TRBV5-1,TRBJ2-7,NA
TGTGCCAGCAGTCCCTGGGACAATGAGCAGTTCTTC,CASSPWDNEQFF,NA,TRBV6-6,TRBJ2-1,NA
TGTGCCAGCAGCCTTACTAGCGAGCAGTTCTTC,CASSLTSEQFF,NA,TRBV13,TRBJ2-1,NA
TGTGCCTCGGCTCGAGCTAGCACAGATACGCAGTATTTT,CASARASTDTQYF,NA,TRBV19,TRBJ2-3,once
TGCGCCAGCAGCCAAGATCTTACTAGCGGGAGTCAGCAGTACTTC,CASSQDLTSGSQQYF,TRBD2,TRBV4-1,TRBJ2-7,NA
TGCGCCAGCAGCTGGCGGTCCTTCCCACGCGAGCAGTACTTC,CASSWRSFPREQYF,NA,TRBV5-1,TRBJ2-7,NA
TGTGCCAGCAGCTGGAGTTCTGGGCCCTACGAGCAGTACTTC,CASSWSSGPYEQYF,NA,TRBV11-2,TRBJ2-7,NA
TGTGCCAGCAGCCTGAGACAGAGGAGCTACGAGCAGTACTTC,CASSLRQRSYEQYF,NA,TRBV7-8,TRBJ2-7,NA
TGTGCCAGCAGTGAACCCATCACTAGCACAGATACGCAGTATTTT,CASSEPITSTDTQYF,NA,TRBV6-1,TRBJ2-3,NA
TGCGCCAGCAGCCACTTAGCGGGAGTGAGGGATACGCAGTATTTT,CASSHLAGVRDTQYF,TRBD2,TRBV4-1,TRBJ2-3,NA
TGTGCCAGCGCGGGACAGGTGAACACTGAAGCTTTCTTT,CASAGQVNTEAFF,TRBD1,TRBV7-9,TRBJ1-1,NA
TGCGCCAGCAGCCAATCGTGGTTGGGGACAGCCTACGAGCAGTACTTC,CASSQSWLGTAYEQYF,TRBD1,TRBV4-1,TRBJ2-7,NA
TGTGCCAGCAGTTTAACCGGGACAGCCCCTGAAGCTTTCTTT,CASSLTGTAPEAFF,TRBD1,TRBV28,TRBJ1-1,once
TGTGCCAGCAGTTTAGGCGGGAGCTACGAGCAGTACTTC,CASSLGGSYEQYF,TRBD2,TRBV27,TRBJ2-7,NA
TGTGCCAGTAGTGAGTACGCAGGGGCCGAGGAGCCCCAGCATTTT,CASSEYAGAEEPQHF,NA,TRBV19,TRBJ1-5,NA
TGTGCCAGCAGTTTATTCTTAACAGGGGGAACCAAAAACATTCAGTACTTC,CASSLFLTGGTKNIQYF,TRBD1,TRBV28,TRBJ2-4,NA
TGTGCCAGCAGTTCGCGCAGGGACACCCTTACGAACACCGGGGAGCTGTTTTTT,CASSSRRDTLTNTGELFF,NA,TRBV7-6,TRBJ2-2,NA
TGTGCCAGCAGCGACGGGGGACAGGGTTACAATGAGCAGTTCTTC,CASSDGGQGYNEQFF,TRBD1,TRBV5-6,TRBJ2-1,NA
TGTGCCAGCACCCCAGGAGGGCCCTACAATGAGCAGTTCTTC,CASTPGGPYNEQFF,NA,TRBV7-9,TRBJ2-1,NA
TGCGCCAGCAGCCAGGAACGACAGGGGGACACCATATATTTT,CASSQERQGDTIYF,TRBD1,TRBV4-1,TRBJ1-3,NA
TGTGCCAGCAAACAGGGGGTTCTAAAGGAGACCCAGTACTTC,CASKQGVLKETQYF,TRBD1,TRBV6-4,TRBJ2-5,once
TGTGCCAGCAGTCATGGGGCCGTCTACGAGCAGTACTTC,CASSHGAVYEQYF,NA,TRBV28,TRBJ2-7,once
TGTGCCAGCACGGACAGGGGGGGAAGCTACGAGCAGTACTTC,CASTDRGGSYEQYF,TRBD1,TRBV5-7,TRBJ2-7,NA
TGTGCCAGCAGCTTTCTAGCGGGAATGTCTGGGGCCAACGTCCTGACTTTC,CASSFLAGMSGANVLTF,TRBD2,TRBV7-9,TRBJ2-6,NA
TGTGCCAGCAGTTCAGCAGGAAACTATGGCTACACCTTC,CASSSAGNYGYTF,NA,TRBV27,TRBJ1-2,NA
TGTGCCATCAGTGACCCGGAATTGGGACAGGATTGGGGGGATTCACCCCTCCACTTT,CAISDPELGQDWGDSPLHF,TRBD1,TRBV10-3,TRBJ1-6,NA
TGTGCCAGCAGCCACATAGGGGGACAGGGGCCTTTCTCCTACGAGCAGTACTTC,CASSHIGGQGPFSYEQYF,TRBD1,TRBV14,TRBJ2-7,NA
TGTGCCAGCAGTAGGGTAGCGGTAAGCTCCTACAATGAGCAGTTCTTC,CASSRVAVSSYNEQFF,NA,TRBV27,TRBJ2-1,once
TGTGCCAGCAGCTTCGGGTCGGGTGCTAGCACAGATACGCAGTATTTT,CASSFGSGASTDTQYF,NA,TRBV7-9,TRBJ2-3,NA
TGTGCCCCTTTGGGGCCTGGGGGAAATTCACCCCTCCACTTT,CAPLGPGGNSPLHF,NA,TRBV10-3,TRBJ1-6,few
TGTGCCAGCAGTGAGGGGACTAGCGGGTCCGACGAGCAGTACTTC,CASSEGTSGSDEQYF,TRBD2,TRBV6-4,TRBJ2-7,NA
TGTGCCAGCCTAGGGAGGGACTCCTACGAGCAGTACTTC,CASLGRDSYEQYF,TRBD2,TRBV28,TRBJ2-7,NA
TGTGCCAGCAGCTTAGATGTCGGCGGGAGGGGAGATACGCAGTATTTT,CASSLDVGGRGDTQYF,TRBD2,TRBV11-3,TRBJ2-3,NA
TGTGCCAGCAGTTTAGGGGTCTTCTACGAGCAGTACTTC,CASSLGVFYEQYF,NA,TRBV28,TRBJ2-7,NA
TGTGCCACCAGCATAGGGCTAGCGGATAGCTCCTACGAGCAGTACTTC,CATSIGLADSSYEQYF,TRBD2,TRBV15,TRBJ2-7,NA
TGCGCCAGCAGCCAAGATCCAGCGGCCACAGATACGCAGTATTTT,CASSQDPAATDTQYF,NA,TRBV4-1,TRBJ2-3,once
TGTGCCAGCAGCAACCGGGACAGGGACCCTATTTCCTACGAGCAGTACTTC,CASSNRDRDPISYEQYF,TRBD1,TRBV7-9,TRBJ2-7,NA